The present T cell receptor (beta chain) was sequenced within a study of cytomegalovirus exposure and HLA in healthy donors. Findings and limits, study-wide: For most TCR beta V segments, an earlier analysis put the productive rate at about 87% or about 30% of the time. Trimming of TCR beta V- and J-genes showed a link, identified in a later analysis, to a missense DCLRE1C variant.

The V gene's germline CDR1 is MNHEY and CDR2 SVGAGI. CDR3 size: 12 residues. Trimming left V 8 bases short and J 7 bases short, with 12 bases between. Comments on this clone: What it recognizes is unknown.

The primer mix had 60 Vbeta and 13 Jbeta primers. Libraries were prepared by immunoSEQ multiplex PCR; TCRdb keeps only in-frame clonotypes and omits some of them. Of about 280,000 clones listed, 70% to 90% are singletons. The sequencing sample was made of PBMCs. This TCR was recovered from a woman between 18 and 29 years old in good health and CMV-seronegative. The V call is TRBV6-5, the J call TRBJ1-5, with TRBD1 as a possible D gene (6 bases). The CDR3 is CASGGGAQPQHF. The CDR3 coding sequence is TGTGCCAGCGGTGGGGGGGCCCAGCCCCAGCATTTT.